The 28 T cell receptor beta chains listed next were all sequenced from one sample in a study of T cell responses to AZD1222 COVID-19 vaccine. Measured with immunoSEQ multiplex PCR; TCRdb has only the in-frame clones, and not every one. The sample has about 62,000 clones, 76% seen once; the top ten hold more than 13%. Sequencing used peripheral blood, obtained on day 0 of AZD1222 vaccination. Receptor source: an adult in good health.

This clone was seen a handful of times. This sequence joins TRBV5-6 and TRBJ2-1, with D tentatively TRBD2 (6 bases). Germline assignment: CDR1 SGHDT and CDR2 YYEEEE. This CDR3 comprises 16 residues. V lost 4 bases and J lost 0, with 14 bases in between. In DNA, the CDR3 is TGTGCCAGCAGCCCCTTGGCGGGGCTCTCCTACAATGAGCAGTTCTTC. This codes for CASSPLAGLSYNEQFF.

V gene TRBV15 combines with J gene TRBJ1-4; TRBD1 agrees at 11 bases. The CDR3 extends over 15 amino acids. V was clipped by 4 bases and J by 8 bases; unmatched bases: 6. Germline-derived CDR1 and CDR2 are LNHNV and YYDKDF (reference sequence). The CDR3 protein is CATSIGTGGREKLFF. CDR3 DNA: TGTGCCACCAGCATCGGGACAGGGGGAAGGGAAAAACTGTTTTTT.

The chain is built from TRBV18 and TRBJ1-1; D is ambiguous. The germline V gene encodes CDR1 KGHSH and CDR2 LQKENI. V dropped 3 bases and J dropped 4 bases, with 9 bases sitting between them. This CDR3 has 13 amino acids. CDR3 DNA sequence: TGTGCCAGCTCACCTCAGAGTCCCACTGAAGCTTTCTTT. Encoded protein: CASSPQSPTEAFF.

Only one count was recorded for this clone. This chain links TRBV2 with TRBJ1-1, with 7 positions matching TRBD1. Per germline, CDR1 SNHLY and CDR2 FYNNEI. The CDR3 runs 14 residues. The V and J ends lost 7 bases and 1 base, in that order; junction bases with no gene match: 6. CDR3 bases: TGTGCCAGCATGACAGGGATCACGAACACTGAAGCTTTCTTT. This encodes CASMTGITNTEAFF.

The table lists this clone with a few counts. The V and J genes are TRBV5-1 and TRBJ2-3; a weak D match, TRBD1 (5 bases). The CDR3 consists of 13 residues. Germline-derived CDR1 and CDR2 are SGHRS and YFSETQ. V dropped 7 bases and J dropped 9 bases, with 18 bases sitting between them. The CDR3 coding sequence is TGCGCCAGCGCCTCGGACGCTTGGGGCACGCAGTATTTT. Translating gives CASASDAWGTQYF.

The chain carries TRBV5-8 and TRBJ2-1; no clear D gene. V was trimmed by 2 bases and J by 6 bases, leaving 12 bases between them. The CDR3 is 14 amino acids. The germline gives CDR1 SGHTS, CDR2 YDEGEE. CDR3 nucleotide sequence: TGTGCCAGCAGCTTCGTGGGTAACCCCAATGAGCAGTTCTTC. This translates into CASSFVGNPNEQFF.

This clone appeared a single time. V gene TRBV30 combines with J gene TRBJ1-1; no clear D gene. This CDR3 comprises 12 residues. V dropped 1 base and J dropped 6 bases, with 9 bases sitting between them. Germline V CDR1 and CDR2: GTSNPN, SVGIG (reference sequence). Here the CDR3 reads CAWSAGFAEAFF. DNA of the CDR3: TGTGCCTGGAGTGCAGGCTTCGCTGAAGCTTTCTTT.

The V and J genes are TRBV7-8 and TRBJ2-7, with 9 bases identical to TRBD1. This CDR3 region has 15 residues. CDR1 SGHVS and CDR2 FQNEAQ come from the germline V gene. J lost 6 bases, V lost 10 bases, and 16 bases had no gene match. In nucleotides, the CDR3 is TGTGCCATCATTTCCCGGAGGGACAGGGTAAGCGAGCAGTACTTC. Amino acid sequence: CAIISRRDRVSEQYF. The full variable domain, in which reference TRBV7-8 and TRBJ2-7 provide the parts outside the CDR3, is GAGVSQSPRYKVAKRGQDVALRCDPISGHVSLFWYQQALGQGPEFLTYFQNEAQLDKSGLPSDRFFAERPEGSVSTLKIQRTQQEDSAVYLCAIISRRDRVSEQYFGPGTRLTVT.

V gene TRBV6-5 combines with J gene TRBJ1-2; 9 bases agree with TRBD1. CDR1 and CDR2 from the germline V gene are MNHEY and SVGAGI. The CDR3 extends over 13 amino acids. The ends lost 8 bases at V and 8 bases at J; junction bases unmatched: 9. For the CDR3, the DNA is TGTGCCAGCCCAAAAACAGGGGGCTTGGGCTACACCTTC. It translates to CASPKTGGLGYTF.

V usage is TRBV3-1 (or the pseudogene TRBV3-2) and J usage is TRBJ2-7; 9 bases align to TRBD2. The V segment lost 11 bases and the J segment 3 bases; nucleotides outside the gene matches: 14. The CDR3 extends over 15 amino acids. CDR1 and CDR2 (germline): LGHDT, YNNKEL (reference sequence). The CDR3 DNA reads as TGTGCCCTACGGGGAAGGCGGGGGGGCGGCTACGAGCAGTACTTC. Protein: CALRGRRGGGYEQYF.

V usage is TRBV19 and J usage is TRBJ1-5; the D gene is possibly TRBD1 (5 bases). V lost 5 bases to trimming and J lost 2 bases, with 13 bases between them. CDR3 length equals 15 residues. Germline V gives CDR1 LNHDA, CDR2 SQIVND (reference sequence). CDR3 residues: CASSFQGYGNQPQHF. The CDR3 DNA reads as TGTGCCAGTAGTTTCCAGGGCTACGGCAATCAGCCCCAGCATTTT.

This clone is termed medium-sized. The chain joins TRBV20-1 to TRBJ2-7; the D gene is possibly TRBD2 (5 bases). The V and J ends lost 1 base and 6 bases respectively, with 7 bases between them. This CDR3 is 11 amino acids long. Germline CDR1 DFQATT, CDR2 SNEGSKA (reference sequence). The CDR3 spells CSARGGSEQYF. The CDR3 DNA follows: TGCAGTGCTAGAGGAGGGAGCGAGCAGTACTTC.

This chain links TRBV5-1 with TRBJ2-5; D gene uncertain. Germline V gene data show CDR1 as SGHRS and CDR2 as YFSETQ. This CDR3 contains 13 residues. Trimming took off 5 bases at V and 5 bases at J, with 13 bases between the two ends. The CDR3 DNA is TGCGCCAGCAGTTGGACCCCCGGGGAGACCCAGTACTTC. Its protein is CASSWTPGETQYF.

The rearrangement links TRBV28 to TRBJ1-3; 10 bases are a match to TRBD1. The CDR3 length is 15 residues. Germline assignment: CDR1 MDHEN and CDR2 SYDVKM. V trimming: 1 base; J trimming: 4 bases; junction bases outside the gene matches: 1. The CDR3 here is CASSLLGQGGNTIYF. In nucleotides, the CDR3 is TGTGCCAGCAGTTTATTGGGACAGGGGGGAAACACCATATATTTT.

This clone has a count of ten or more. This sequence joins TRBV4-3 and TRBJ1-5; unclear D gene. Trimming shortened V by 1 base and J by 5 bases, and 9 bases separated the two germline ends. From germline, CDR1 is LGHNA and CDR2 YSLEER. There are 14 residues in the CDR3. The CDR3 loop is CASSQGFEDQPQHF. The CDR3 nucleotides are TGCGCCAGCAGCCAAGGGTTCGAGGATCAGCCCCAGCATTTT.

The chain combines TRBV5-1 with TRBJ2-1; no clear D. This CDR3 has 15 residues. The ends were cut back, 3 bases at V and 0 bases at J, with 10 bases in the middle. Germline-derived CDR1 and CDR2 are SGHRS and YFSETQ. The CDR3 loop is CASSYLPSSYNEQFF. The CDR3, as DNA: TGCGCCAGCAGCTATTTGCCGAGCTCCTACAATGAGCAGTTCTTC.

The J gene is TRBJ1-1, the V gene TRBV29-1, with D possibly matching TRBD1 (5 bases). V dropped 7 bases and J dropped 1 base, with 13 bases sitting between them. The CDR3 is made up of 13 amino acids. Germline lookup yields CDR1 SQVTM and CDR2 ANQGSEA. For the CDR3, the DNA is TGCAGCGCCTCGGGACTTAGGAACACTGAAGCTTTCTTT. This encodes CSASGLRNTEAFF.

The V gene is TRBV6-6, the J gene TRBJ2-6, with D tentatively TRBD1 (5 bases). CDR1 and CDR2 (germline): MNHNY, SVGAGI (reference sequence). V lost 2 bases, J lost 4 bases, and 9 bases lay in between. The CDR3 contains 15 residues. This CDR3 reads CASSYQGAGANVLTF. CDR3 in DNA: TGTGCCAGCAGTTACCAGGGTGCGGGGGCCAACGTCCTGACTTTC.

The CDR3 region is CASSWANTEAFF. The CDR3 DNA follows: TGTGCCAGTAGTTGGGCGAACACTGAAGCTTTCTTT. The chain combines TRBV19 with TRBJ1-1; D unclear. The CDR3 length is 12 residues. Trimming shortened V by 5 bases and J by 1 base, and 5 bases separated the two germline ends. Germline-derived CDR1 and CDR2 are LNHDA and SQIVND (reference sequence).

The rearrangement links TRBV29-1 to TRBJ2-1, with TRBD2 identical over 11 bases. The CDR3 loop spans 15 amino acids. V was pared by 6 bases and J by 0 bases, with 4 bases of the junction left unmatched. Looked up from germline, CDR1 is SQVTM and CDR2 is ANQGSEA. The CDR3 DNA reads TGCAGCGTCGTCGGGACTAGCGGCTCCTACAATGAGCAGTTCTTC. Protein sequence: CSVVGTSGSYNEQFF.

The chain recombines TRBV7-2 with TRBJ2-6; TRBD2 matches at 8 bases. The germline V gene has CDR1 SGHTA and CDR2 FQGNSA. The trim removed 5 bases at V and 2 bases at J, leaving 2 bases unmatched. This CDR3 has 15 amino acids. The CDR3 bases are TGTGCCAGCAGCCCCGGGGGGGCTGGGGCCAACGTCCTGACTTTC. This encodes CASSPGGAGANVLTF. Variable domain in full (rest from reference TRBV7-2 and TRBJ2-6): GAGVSQSPSNKVTEKGKDVELRCDPISGHTALYWYRQSLGQGLEFLIYFQGNSAPDKSGLPSDRFSAERTGGSVSTLTIQRTQQEDSAVYLCASSPGGAGANVLTFGAGSRLTVL.

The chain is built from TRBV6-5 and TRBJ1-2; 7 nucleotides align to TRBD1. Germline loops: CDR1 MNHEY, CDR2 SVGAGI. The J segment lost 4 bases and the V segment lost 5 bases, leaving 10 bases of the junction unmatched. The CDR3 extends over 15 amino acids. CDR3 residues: CASSPDRVEIYGYTF. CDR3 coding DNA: TGTGCCAGCAGTCCAGACAGGGTCGAAATCTATGGCTACACCTTC.

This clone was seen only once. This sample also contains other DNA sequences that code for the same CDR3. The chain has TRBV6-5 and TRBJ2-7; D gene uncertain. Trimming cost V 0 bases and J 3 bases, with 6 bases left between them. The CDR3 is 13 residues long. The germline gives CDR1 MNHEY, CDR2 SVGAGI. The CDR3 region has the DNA TGTGCCAGCAGTTACTCCAGGAGCTACGAGCAGTACTTC. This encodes CASSYSRSYEQYF.

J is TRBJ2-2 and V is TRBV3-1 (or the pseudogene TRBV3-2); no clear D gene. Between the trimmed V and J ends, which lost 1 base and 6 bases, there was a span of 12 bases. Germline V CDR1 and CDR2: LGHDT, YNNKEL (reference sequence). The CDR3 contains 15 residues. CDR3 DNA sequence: TGTGCCAGCAGCCAAGGACGGGTTATAGCCGGGGAGCTGTTTTTT. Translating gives CASSQGRVIAGELFF.

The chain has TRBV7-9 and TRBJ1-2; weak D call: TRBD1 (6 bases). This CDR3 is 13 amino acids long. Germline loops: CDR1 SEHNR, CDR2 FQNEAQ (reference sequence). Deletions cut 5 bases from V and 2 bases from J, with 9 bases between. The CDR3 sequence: CASSPGQNYGYTF. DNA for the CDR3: TGTGCCAGCAGCCCCGGACAGAACTATGGCTACACCTTC.

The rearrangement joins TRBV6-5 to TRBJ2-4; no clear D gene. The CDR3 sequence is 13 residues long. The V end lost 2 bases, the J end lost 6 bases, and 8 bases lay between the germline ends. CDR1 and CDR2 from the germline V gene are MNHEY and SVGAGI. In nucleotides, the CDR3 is TGTGCCAGCAGTTACGGGCAGTCAAACATTCAGTACTTC. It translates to CASSYGQSNIQYF.

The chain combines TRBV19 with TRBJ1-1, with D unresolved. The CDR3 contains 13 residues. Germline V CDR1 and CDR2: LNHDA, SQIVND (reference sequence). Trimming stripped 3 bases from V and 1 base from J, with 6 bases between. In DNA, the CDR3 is TGTGCCAGTAGTATCAAGGGGAACACTGAAGCTTTCTTT. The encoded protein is CASSIKGNTEAFF.

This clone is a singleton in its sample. As DNA, the CDR3 is TGTGCCAGCAGTCGGACAGGGGACTCCTACGAGCAGTACTTC. It codes for CASSRTGDSYEQYF. The rearrangement joins TRBV28 to TRBJ2-7; 9 bases align to TRBD1. The CDR3 totals 14 residues. V was pared by 5 bases and J by 0 bases, with 2 bases of the junction left unmatched. Germline assignment: CDR1 MDHEN and CDR2 SYDVKM.